The subject of this entry is one TCR beta chain. The target antigen is unknown. The data originate from a study of identical twins. Findings and limits, study-wide: Out-of-frame TCR alpha sharing observed in monozygotic twins exceeded model estimates.

TCRdb re-called the 5' RACE reads with MiXCR, one entry per CDR3 protein. Counted here are about 690,000 distinct CDR3 sequences, around 6.1% occurring once; the ten biggest clones make up roughly 1.6%. The sample comprised naive T cells sorted from blood. This TCR was recovered from a man between 18 and 29 years old in good health.

The CDR3 loop is CASSFTGVRLLTDTQYF. CDR3 bases: TGTGCCAGCAGCTTTACAGGTGTGCGGCTCCTCACAGATACGCAGTATTTT. The chain couples TRBV11-2 to TRBJ2-3, with D perhaps TRBD1 (5 bases). Germline assignment: CDR1 SGHAT and CDR2 FQNNGV. The V end was cut by 3 bases, the J end by 2 bases, with 18 bases between. CDR3 size: 17 residues.